This T cell receptor beta chain stems from a study of regulatory T cells in long-lasting Graves disease. Study-wide results and caveats: Preferential use of TRBV28, TRBJ1-2 and TRBJ2-5 was seen in persistent disease.

This CDR3 contains 16 residues. V lost 6 bases, J lost 4 bases, and 14 bases stayed unmatched. Germline CDR1 is MDHEN and CDR2 is SYDVKM. Relying on iRepertoire HTBI primers and Arm-PCR of CDR3 regions, the team built TCR beta libraries. TCRdb independently ran MiXCR on the multiplex PCR reads; one entry per CDR3 protein. The data contain 350,000 to 550,000 distinct CDR3 sequences, roughly 15% of them singletons. Ten or more counts support this clonotype. Antigen specificity is unknown. Time point defined: newly diagnosed GD, antithyroid drugs for less than 3 months. PBMC RNA served as the TCR library source. The same sample was also studied in work on T cells in Graves' hyperthyroidism and ophthalmopathy. That publication notes: HTBI primers drove first-round RT-PCR of the TCR CDR3. The majority of expanded thyroid clonotypes above 0.001 also appeared in blood.

The sequence came from a woman under 30 with Graves disease. The chain has TRBV28 and TRBJ1-2, with 7 positions matching TRBD1. The sequences come from peripheral blood mononuclear cells (PBMCs), collected at new diagnosis, from a patient treated with antithyroid drugs. The CDR3: CASRPPGTAAFYGYTF. The CDR3 region has the DNA TGTGCCAGCAGACCACCCGGGACAGCCGCTTTCTATGGCTACACCTTC.